This record covers a single T cell receptor (beta chain). The data derive from a study of blood T cell repertoires in COVID-19. As for the study in general: Sources were T cells, B-cell-depleted T cells, or PBMCs; the material itself was cDNA or gDNA.

Using immunoSEQ multiplex PCR, the repertoire was profiled, and TCRdb retains in-frame clones only, with some absent. The data show around 75,000 clones, under 85% seen once. This clonotype originated in a man aged 45-60 years with COVID-19, enrolled during active disease. Material for sequencing was peripheral blood.

The CDR3, as DNA: TGTGCCAGCAGCCAAATAACCGGGGTTAAAGAGACCCAGTACTTC. Protein product: CASSQITGVKETQYF. This rearrangement joins TRBV14 to TRBJ2-5; D perhaps matches TRBD2 (5 bases). Per germline, CDR1 SGHDN and CDR2 FVKESK. Trimming stripped 2 bases from V and 3 bases from J, with 13 bases between. This CDR3 has 15 amino acids.